The 10 T cell receptor beta chains below come from one sample, sequenced in a study of T cell responses to AZD1222 COVID-19 vaccine. Data came from immunoSEQ multiplex PCR; TCRdb stores just in-frame clones and leaves some out. Seen here are 75,000 to 95,000 clones, 85% observed once, and the top ten hold 4.5%. Sequencing was performed on peripheral blood, taken 28 days after the second AZD1222 dose. These receptor sequences come from an adult who received the AZD1222 COVID-19 vaccine.

The chain joins TRBV12-3 or TRBV12-4 to TRBJ1-2, with no clear D. Trimming left V 2 bases short and J 4 bases short, with 5 bases between. The CDR3 sequence is 12 residues long. CDR3 amino acids: CASSLHVYGYTF. CDR3 sequence (DNA): TGTGCCAGCAGTTTACACGTCTATGGCTACACCTTC.

The J gene is TRBJ1-2, the V gene TRBV20-1; 9 positions match TRBD1. V shed 3 bases and J 7 bases; nucleotides not matched to a gene: 6. The CDR3 has 13 amino acids. Germline CDR1 reads DFQATT; CDR2 reads SNEGSKA (reference sequence). The chain's CDR3 is CSASAGTGFGYTF. Written as DNA, the CDR3 is TGCAGTGCTAGTGCCGGGACAGGGTTTGGCTACACCTTC.

The chain links TRBV6-5 to TRBJ1-5; possibly TRBD1 for D (6 bases). The CDR3 extends over 15 amino acids. Deletions cut 0 bases from V and 7 bases from J, with 13 bases between. Germline V gene data show CDR1 as MNHEY and CDR2 as SVGAGI. In DNA form, the CDR3 reads TGTGCCAGCAGTTACTCTTTGGGGGCCGGACAGCCCCAGCATTTT. Translated, it gives CASSYSLGAGQPQHF.

The chain joins TRBV5-5 to TRBJ2-1; 7 positions match TRBD2. The CDR3 sequence is 15 residues long. Germline V gene data show CDR1 as SGHKS and CDR2 as YYEKEE (reference sequence). V dropped 4 bases and J dropped 3; count of bases not matched to a gene: 7. The CDR3 DNA reads as TGTGCCAGCAGCCCCTCCGCGGGAGACTACAATGAGCAGTTCTTC. Translating it yields CASSPSAGDYNEQFF.

The CDR3 DNA reads as TGTGCCACCAGCAGTAGTCGCAATGAGCAGTTCTTC. Translation gives CATSSSRNEQFF. This chain joins TRBV15 and TRBJ2-1; D is unclear. Germline V gives CDR1 LNHNV, CDR2 YYDKDF (reference sequence). CDR3 size: 12 residues. Between the trimmed V and J ends, which lost 3 bases and 6 bases, there was a span of 6 bases.

The genes are TRBV3-1 (or the pseudogene TRBV3-2) and TRBJ2-1; D is perhaps TRBD2 (6 bases). CDR3 size: 15 residues. In germline, CDR1 is LGHDT, CDR2 YNNKEL (reference sequence). The V and J ends lost 1 base and 4 bases respectively, with 11 bases between them. The DNA of the CDR3 is TGTGCCAGCAGCCAAGTGCGACTAGAATACAATGAGCAGTTCTTC. Residues: CASSQVRLEYNEQFF.

The chain employs TRBV20-1 and TRBJ1-2; D remains unclear. Trimming shortened V by 4 bases and J by 3 bases, and 0 bases separated the two germline ends. CDR3 size: 9 residues. Per the germline V gene, CDR1 is DFQATT and CDR2 is SNEGSKA (reference sequence). The CDR3 loop reads CSANYGYTF. The CDR3 region has the DNA TGCAGTGCTAACTATGGCTACACCTTC.

The chain carries TRBV19 and TRBJ2-7, with D possibly being TRBD2 (6 bases). Germline values: CDR1 LNHDA, CDR2 SQIVND (reference sequence). Between the trimmed V and J ends, which lost 4 bases and 2 bases, there was a span of 12 bases. This CDR3 has 14 amino acids. The CDR3 loop is CASSKGLIAYEQYF. CDR3 in DNA: TGTGCCAGTAGTAAGGGACTGATAGCCTACGAGCAGTACTTC.

The chain carries TRBV29-1 and TRBJ2-1; 7 positions match TRBD2. J was trimmed by 14 bases and V by 7 bases; bases with no gene match: 14. Germline V gene data show CDR1 as SQVTM and CDR2 as ANQGSEA. This CDR3 spans 12 amino acids. CDR3 nucleotides: TGCAGCGAAGTAGGGAGGGCCGAGGTTAAGTTCTTC. Amino acid sequence: CSEVGRAEVKFF.

This chain connects TRBV28 to TRBJ2-5; a possible D gene is TRBD2 (7 bases). The ends were cut back, 6 bases at V and 1 base at J, with 15 bases in the middle. Germline assignment: CDR1 MDHEN and CDR2 SYDVKM. The CDR3 is 15 residues long. The CDR3 is CASSQGGAGQETQYF. The CDR3 DNA reads TGTGCCAGCAGCCAAGGGGGGGCGGGCCAAGAGACCCAGTACTTC.